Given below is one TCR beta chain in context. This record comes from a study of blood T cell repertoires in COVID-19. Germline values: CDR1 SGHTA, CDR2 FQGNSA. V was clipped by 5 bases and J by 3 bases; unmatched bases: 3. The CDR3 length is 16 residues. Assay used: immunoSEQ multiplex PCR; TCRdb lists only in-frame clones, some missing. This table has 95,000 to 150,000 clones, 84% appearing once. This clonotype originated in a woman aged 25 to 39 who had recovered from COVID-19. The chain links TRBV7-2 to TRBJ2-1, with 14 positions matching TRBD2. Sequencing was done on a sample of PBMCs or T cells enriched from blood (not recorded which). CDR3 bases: TGTGCCAGCAGCCGGACTAGCGGGAGGAGCTACAATGAGCAGTTCTTC. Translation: CASSRTSGRSYNEQFF.